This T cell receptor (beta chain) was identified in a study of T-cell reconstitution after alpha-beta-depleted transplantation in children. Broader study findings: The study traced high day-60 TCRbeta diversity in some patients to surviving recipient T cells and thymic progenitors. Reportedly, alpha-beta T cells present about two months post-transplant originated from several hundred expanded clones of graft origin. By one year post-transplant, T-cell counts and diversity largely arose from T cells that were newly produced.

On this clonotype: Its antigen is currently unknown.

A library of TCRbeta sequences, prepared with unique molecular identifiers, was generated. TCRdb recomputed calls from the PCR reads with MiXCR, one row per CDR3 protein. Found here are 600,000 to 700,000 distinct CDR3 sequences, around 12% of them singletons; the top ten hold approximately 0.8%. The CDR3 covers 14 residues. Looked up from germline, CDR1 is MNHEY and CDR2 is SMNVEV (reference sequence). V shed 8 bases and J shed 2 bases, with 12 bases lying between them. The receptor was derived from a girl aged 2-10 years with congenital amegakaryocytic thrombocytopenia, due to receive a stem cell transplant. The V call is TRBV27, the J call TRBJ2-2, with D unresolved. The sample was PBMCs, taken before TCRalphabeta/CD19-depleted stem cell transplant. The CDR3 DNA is TGTGCCAGCCCGAGGACGGGCAACACCGGGGAGCTGTTTTTT. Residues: CASPRTGNTGELFF.